Each of the 21 T cell receptor beta chains below was sequenced from the same sample in a study of blood T cells in healthy people across ages. Alongside a J-beta primer mix, a sample-barcoded 5' primer served in a second PCR lasting about 6 to 12 cycles. TCRdb recomputed calls from the 5' RACE reads with MiXCR, one row per CDR3 protein. The sample lists around 970,000 distinct CDR3 sequences, roughly 51% occurring once. The sequencing sample was made of blood. The receptors derive from an older woman in good health.

The CDR3 DNA reads TGTGCCAGCAGGTCAGGTCACCACGAGCAGTACTTC. It specifies CASRSGHHEQYF. This chain connects TRBV6-1 to TRBJ2-7; unclear D gene. Germline V gene sequence: CDR1 MNHNS, CDR2 SASEGT. This CDR3 comprises 12 residues. Trimming took 6 bases from V and 5 from J, leaving 11 bases between them.

The V and J genes are TRBV28 and TRBJ2-7; possible D gene TRBD2, 7 bases. Trimming removed 3 bases from V and 3 bases from J, with 24 bases in between. The CDR3 spans 18 residues. Germline-derived CDR1 and CDR2 are MDHEN and SYDVKM. The CDR3 spells CASSFYPTGLGFHYEQYF. CDR3 nucleotide sequence: TGTGCCAGCAGTTTTTATCCGACAGGACTAGGATTTCACTACGAGCAGTACTTC.

This clonotype has a handful of counts. CDR3 loop: CASSSFPSGTYEQYF. CDR3 nucleotide sequence: TGTGCCAGCAGTTCTTTCCCCAGCGGGACTTACGAGCAGTACTTC. The V call is TRBV27, the J call TRBJ2-7; TRBD2 aligns across 7 bases. The V gene end was trimmed by 4 bases and the J gene end by 4 bases; junction bases not matched to a gene: 10. This CDR3 spans 15 amino acids. Per the germline V gene, CDR1 is MNHEY and CDR2 is SMNVEV (reference sequence).

This clonotype was detected ten times or more. The chain combines TRBV3-1 with TRBJ2-7; TRBD2 is a possible D gene (6 bases). CDR1 is LGHDT and CDR2 is YNNKEL in the germline V gene (reference sequence). Trimming removed 3 bases at V and 0 bases at J, with 6 bases between. The CDR3 loop spans 13 amino acids. The CDR3 DNA sequence: TGTGCCAGCAGCCACGGGAGCTCCTACGAGCAGTACTTC. This sequence encodes CASSHGSSYEQYF.

The chain links TRBV7-2 to TRBJ1-1, with TRBD1 as a possible D gene (5 bases). Per the germline V gene, CDR1 is SGHTA and CDR2 is FQGNSA. This CDR3 region has 14 residues. V lost 5 bases to trimming and J lost 3 bases, with 13 bases between them. The CDR3 nucleotides are TGTGCCAGCAGCCTCTTTCGGGGGGACACTGAAGCTTTCTTT. Protein product: CASSLFRGDTEAFF.

The genes are TRBV12-3 or TRBV12-4 and TRBJ1-1, with D possibly TRBD1 on 5 matching bases. The CDR3 spans 17 residues. Trimming pared 7 bases from V and 1 base from J, leaving 22 bases between. CDR3 amino acids: CASTLPLHHRGNTEAFF. CDR3 coding DNA: TGTGCCAGCACGCTCCCCCTGCATCATAGGGGGAACACTGAAGCTTTCTTT.

This clonotype occurred many times. This CDR3 is CASSEKYTQYF. The CDR3 coding sequence is TGTGCCAGCTCTGAGAAATATACGCAGTATTTT. This rearrangement joins TRBV27 to TRBJ2-3; D uncertain. Trimming removed 8 bases at V and 7 bases at J, with 10 bases between. Germline V lookup: CDR1 MNHEY, CDR2 SMNVEV (reference sequence). This CDR3 is 11 amino acids long.

Details on this clonotype: This may stem from a read error, because a much larger clone lies one nucleotide away. The CDR3 DNA is TGCAGCGTTGAGTGGACTAGCGGGAGCACCGGGGAGCTGTTTTTT. Translated, it gives CSVEWTSGSTGELFF. This chain links TRBV29-1 with TRBJ2-2; 13 bases line up with TRBD2. The CDR3 spans 15 residues. CDR1 and CDR2 from the germline V gene are SQVTM and ANQGSEA. V was pared by 3 bases and J by 4 bases, with 2 bases of the junction left unmatched.

The chain carries TRBV27 and TRBJ1-6; maybe TRBD1 (5 bases). The ends were cut back, 5 bases at V and 0 bases at J, with 14 bases in the middle. Germline assignment: CDR1 MNHEY and CDR2 SMNVEV (reference sequence). This CDR3 is 17 amino acids long. This CDR3 reads CASSPRQRSSYNSPLHF. DNA of the CDR3: TGTGCCAGCAGTCCAAGACAGCGGAGCTCCTATAATTCACCCCTCCACTTT.

This rearrangement joins TRBV20-1 to TRBJ2-7; possibly TRBD2 for D (5 bases). This CDR3 contains 13 residues. Germline CDR1 DFQATT, CDR2 SNEGSKA (reference sequence). V was cut by 6 bases and J by 7 bases, with 19 bases left in between. The CDR3 here is CSANGWELREQYF. CDR3 nucleotide sequence: TGCAGTGCGAATGGGTGGGAGCTACGAGAGCAGTACTTC.

The J gene is TRBJ1-5, the V gene TRBV15; 8 bases agree with TRBD1. This CDR3 contains 12 residues. In germline, CDR1 is LNHNV, CDR2 YYDKDF (reference sequence). CDR3 loop: CAPDRDRGIQHF. The CDR3 nucleotides read TGTGCTCCGGACAGGGACCGAGGGATCCAGCATTTT.

The chain uses TRBV6-5 and TRBJ2-7; 9 bases are shared with TRBD1. This CDR3 is built from 18 residues. Trimming removed 3 bases from V and 5 bases from J; junction bases left unmatched: 17. CDR1 and CDR2 from the germline V gene are MNHEY and SVGAGI. The chain's CDR3 is CASSYTTRTGTGLDEQYF. DNA for the CDR3: TGTGCCAGCAGTTATACCACTAGAACCGGGACAGGGTTGGACGAGCAGTACTTC.

This clonotype has only a few counts. V gene TRBV28 combines with J gene TRBJ2-5; D is unresolved. The tail of the sequence fits TRBJ2-7 better, so the J call may be wrong. Germline CDR1 is MDHEN and CDR2 is SYDVKM. The CDR3 is 13 residues long. This CDR3 reads CASSTAWDYEQYF. As DNA, the CDR3 is TGTGCCAGCAGTACTGCGTGGGACTACGAGCAGTACTTC.

The chain joins TRBV18 to TRBJ2-1, with 8 bases aligning to TRBD2. Trimming cost V 3 bases and J 5 bases; bases outside gene matches: 3. The CDR3 extends over 14 amino acids. Per the germline V gene, CDR1 is KGHSH and CDR2 is LQKENI. The CDR3 is CASSPERGHNEQFF. CDR3 nucleotide sequence: TGTGCCAGCTCACCCGAGCGGGGGCACAATGAGCAGTTCTTC. The variable domain in full, with the rest retrieved from reference TRBV18 and TRBJ2-1, is NAGVMQNPRHLVRRRGQEARLRCSPMKGHSHVYWYRQLPEEGLKFMVYLQKENIIDESGMPKERFSAEFPKEGPSILRIQQVVRGDSAAYFCASSPERGHNEQFFGPGTRLTVL.

V usage is TRBV4-2 and J usage is TRBJ2-3, with 7 bases fitting TRBD2. This CDR3 contains 16 residues. V gave up 3 bases and J gave up 2 bases; unmatched junction bases: 8. Per the germline V gene, CDR1 is LGHNA and CDR2 is YNFKEQ. The chain's CDR3 is CASSHKGRADTDTQYF. Written as DNA, the CDR3 is TGTGCCAGCAGCCACAAAGGGAGGGCCGACACAGATACGCAGTATTTT.

This clonotype was counted only a few times. The gene calls are TRBV10-2 and TRBJ2-3; 7 nucleotides agree with TRBD2. This CDR3 is built from 14 residues. Germline-derived CDR1 and CDR2 are WSHSY and SAAADI. The junction had 10 bases not matched to a gene; V was cut back by 8 bases and J by 5 bases. The CDR3 region has the DNA TGCGCCAGCTGGGGGGGGATATTTGTAGATACGCAGTATTTT. Residues: CASWGGIFVDTQYF.

The CDR3 bases are TGCAGCGCCCTAGGGCAGGGGTCCTCCTACGAGCAGTACTTC. The encoded protein is CSALGQGSSYEQYF. This sequence joins TRBV29-1 and TRBJ2-7; D might be TRBD1 (6 bases). Trimming removed 7 bases at V and 0 bases at J, with 16 bases between. The CDR3 is made up of 14 amino acids. Germline CDR1 and CDR2: SQVTM and ANQGSEA.

This clonotype was counted a few times. The J gene is TRBJ2-5, the V gene TRBV4-1; D gene uncertain. Germline V gene lookup returns CDR1 MGHRA and CDR2 YSYEKL. Trimming removed 4 bases at V and 3 bases at J, with 9 bases between. The CDR3 has 13 residues. Here the CDR3 reads CASSPRWKETQYF. The CDR3 nucleotides read TGCGCCAGCAGCCCTCGGTGGAAAGAGACCCAGTACTTC.

V usage is TRBV12-3 or TRBV12-4 and J usage is TRBJ2-7; 9 bases are a match to TRBD2. The CDR3 sequence is 15 residues long. V trimming: 7 bases; J trimming: 2 bases; junction bases outside the gene matches: 9. CDR3 sequence (DNA): TGTGCCAGCACCTCCCTAGGCGGGGGGGCCTACGAGCAGTACTTC. This translates into CASTSLGGGAYEQYF.

This chain connects TRBV28 to TRBJ1-5; D unclear. Germline V CDR1 and CDR2: MDHEN, SYDVKM. Trimming took 1 base from V and 4 from J, leaving 11 bases between them. The CDR3 sequence is 15 residues long. The DNA for the CDR3 is TGTGCCAGCAGTTTATATCGTAGGGCTAATCAGCCCCAGCATTTT. This translates into CASSLYRRANQPQHF.

This clonotype was counted between two and nine times. This chain joins TRBV6-6 and TRBJ2-7, with D perhaps matching TRBD1 or TRBD2 (5 bases each). Germline lookup yields CDR1 MNHNY and CDR2 SVGAGI (reference sequence). The V end lost 4 bases, the J end lost 3 bases, and 13 bases lay between the germline ends. This CDR3 contains 14 residues. CDR3 region: CASSSTVRDYEQYF. CDR3 in DNA: TGTGCCAGCAGTTCGACAGTGAGGGACTACGAGCAGTACTTC.